Listed here is a single T cell receptor beta chain. The CDR3 end falls 3 residues outside the read, so it is completed with the germline J gene. The sample belongs to a study of T cells in women clearing cervical HPV infection. Study in general: For cases, blood was sampled a median around 150 days after lesion detection, interquartile range about 90 to 210 days.

Generated by immunoSEQ multiplex PCR, the TCRdb table keeps only in-frame clones and is missing some. The sample's table shows about 39,000 clones. The CDR3 runs 13 residues. Germline loops: CDR1 DFQATT, CDR2 SNEGSKA (reference sequence). Trimming removed 4 bases at V and 3 bases at J, with 12 bases between. V and J are TRBV20-1 and TRBJ1-2; D perhaps matches TRBD1 (5 bases). The TCR originated in a woman between 18 and 69 years old with a cervical HPV16 infection that either progressed to CIN3+ or cleared (not recorded which). Sequencing input: blood buffy coat. Here the CDR3 reads CSAMGQGDYGYTF. CDR3 DNA (partial): TGCAGTGCTATGGGGCAGGGAGACTATGGC.